This passage covers 9 T cell receptor beta chains from one sample sequenced in a study of blood T cell repertoires in COVID-19. Data came from immunoSEQ multiplex PCR; TCRdb stores just in-frame clones and leaves some out. This table holds roughly 100,000 clones, roughly 88% found once. The sequencing sample was made of peripheral blood. Receptor source: a man in his fifties with COVID-19, enrolled during active disease.

The gene calls are TRBV11-2 and TRBJ2-1; possibly TRBD2 for D (5 bases). V shed 0 bases and J shed 9 bases, with 12 bases lying between them. Germline assignment: CDR1 SGHAT and CDR2 FQNNGV. This CDR3 is 14 amino acids long. For the CDR3, the DNA is TGTGCCAGCAGCTTAGATTACCTAGCCGGTGAGCAGTTCTTC. Its protein product is CASSLDYLAGEQFF.

The rearrangement joins TRBV27 to TRBJ2-1; tentatively, D is TRBD1 (5 bases). Germline lookup yields CDR1 MNHEY and CDR2 SMNVEV (reference sequence). CDR3 length equals 14 residues. V dropped 3 bases and J dropped 11 bases, with 17 bases sitting between them. CDR3 DNA sequence: TGTGCCAGCAGTTTCCCCGGCCCCAGGGCCCAGCAGTTCTTC. Translation: CASSFPGPRAQQFF.

The rearrangement uses TRBV18 and TRBJ1-3; TRBD1 aligns across 7 bases. V was clipped by 3 bases and J by 0 bases; unmatched bases: 11. The V gene's germline CDR1 is KGHSH and CDR2 LQKENI. There are 18 residues in the CDR3. CDR3 coding DNA: TGTGCCAGCTCACCGCTTGGACAGGACCCGAGCTCTGGAAACACCATATATTTT. It is translated as CASSPLGQDPSSGNTIYF. The full variable domain, in which reference TRBV18 and TRBJ1-3 provide the parts outside the CDR3, is NAGVMQNPRHLVRRRGQEARLRCSPMKGHSHVYWYRQLPEEGLKFMVYLQKENIIDESGMPKERFSAEFPKEGPSILRIQQVVRGDSAAYFCASSPLGQDPSSGNTIYFGEGSWLTVV.

The V gene is TRBV5-5, the J gene TRBJ1-2; D is possibly TRBD1 (6 bases). Germline values: CDR1 SGHKS, CDR2 YYEKEE (reference sequence). The CDR3 is made up of 17 amino acids. The V gene lost 2 bases and the J gene lost 0 bases, with 17 bases spanning the gap. The CDR3 protein is CASSLTSGGATNYGYTF. The CDR3 nucleotides read TGTGCCAGCAGCTTAACGAGTGGGGGGGCCACTAACTATGGCTACACCTTC. The complete variable domain, with remaining parts taken from reference TRBV5-5 and TRBJ1-2, reads DAGVTQSPTHLIKTRGQQVTLRCSPISGHKSVSWYQQVLGQGPQFIFQYYEKEERGRGNFPDRFSARQFPNYSSELNVNALLLGDSALYLCASSLTSGGATNYGYTFGSGTRLTVV.

The chain carries TRBV7-8 and TRBJ2-1; D is unclear. Deletions cut 0 bases from V and 5 bases from J, with 11 bases between. The CDR3 covers 15 residues. Germline V lookup: CDR1 SGHVS, CDR2 FQNEAQ. CDR3 sequence reads: CASSLAWPADNEQFF. In nucleotides, the CDR3 is TGTGCCAGCAGCTTAGCGTGGCCCGCCGACAATGAGCAGTTCTTC. Combining the CDR3 with reference TRBV7-8 and TRBJ2-1 gives the whole variable domain GAGVSQSPRYKVAKRGQDVALRCDPISGHVSLFWYQQALGQGPEFLTYFQNEAQLDKSGLPSDRFFAERPEGSVSTLKIQRTQQEDSAVYLCASSLAWPADNEQFFGPGTRLTVL.

This sequence joins TRBV4-2 and TRBJ2-4, with TRBD2 identical over 7 bases. This CDR3 has 14 amino acids. Per germline, CDR1 LGHNA and CDR2 YNFKEQ. J gave up 5 bases and V 3 bases, and 4 bases lay outside the gene matches. The CDR3: CASSHSGGENIQYF. Here the CDR3 DNA reads TGTGCCAGCAGCCATAGTGGGGGGGAAAACATTCAGTACTTC.

V is TRBV7-8 and J is TRBJ2-1; TRBD2 is a possible D gene (7 bases). Germline-derived CDR1 and CDR2 are SGHVS and FQNEAQ. The germline V and J ends were trimmed by 5 bases and 7 bases, with 18 bases remaining between them. The CDR3 spans 15 residues. The CDR3 DNA reads as TGTGCCAGCAGCCAGGGGAGGGGGGGCTTAAATGAGCAGTTCTTC. Residues: CASSQGRGGLNEQFF. The whole variable domain, filled in from reference TRBV7-8 and TRBJ2-1, reads GAGVSQSPRYKVAKRGQDVALRCDPISGHVSLFWYQQALGQGPEFLTYFQNEAQLDKSGLPSDRFFAERPEGSVSTLKIQRTQQEDSAVYLCASSQGRGGLNEQFFGPGTRLTVL.

The chain couples TRBV4-3 to TRBJ2-7, with D tentatively TRBD1 (6 bases). V dropped 1 base and J dropped 0 bases, with 10 bases sitting between them. The CDR3 sequence is 15 residues long. Germline CDR1 LGHNA, CDR2 YSLEER. CDR3 loop: CASSQGGQGSYEQYF. Written as DNA, the CDR3 is TGCGCCAGCAGCCAAGGGGGGCAGGGCTCCTACGAGCAGTACTTC.

This rearrangement joins TRBV11-1 to TRBJ2-3, with 7 bases aligning to TRBD1. Looked up from germline, CDR1 is SGHAT and CDR2 is FQDESV (reference sequence). The CDR3 contains 15 residues. V was clipped by 0 bases and J by 3 bases; unmatched bases: 3. CDR3 in amino acids: CASSLAGQKTDTQYF. For the CDR3, the DNA is TGTGCCAGCAGCTTAGCGGGACAGAAAACAGATACGCAGTATTTT.